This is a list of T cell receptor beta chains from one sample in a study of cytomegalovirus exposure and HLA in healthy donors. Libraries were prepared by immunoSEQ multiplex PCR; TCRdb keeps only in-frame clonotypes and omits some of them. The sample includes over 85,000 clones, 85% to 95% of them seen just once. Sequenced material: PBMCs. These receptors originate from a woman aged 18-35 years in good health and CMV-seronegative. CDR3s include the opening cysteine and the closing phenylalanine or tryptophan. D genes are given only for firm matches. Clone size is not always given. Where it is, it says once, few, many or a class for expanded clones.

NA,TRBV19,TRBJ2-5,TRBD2,CASSIGGGIPETQYF,TGTGCCAGTAGTATAGGGGGGGGGATTCCCGAGACCCAGTACTTC
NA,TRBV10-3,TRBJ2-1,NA,CANGHPDNEQFF,TGTGCAAATGGACATCCGGACAATGAGCAGTTCTTC
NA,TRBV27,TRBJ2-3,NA,CASLNFTPPDTQYF,TGTGCCAGTCTAAACTTCACCCCACCAGATACGCAGTATTTT
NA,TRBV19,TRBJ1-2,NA,CASSWRSGNYGYTF,TGTGCCAGTAGTTGGCGGTCAGGGAACTATGGCTACACCTTC
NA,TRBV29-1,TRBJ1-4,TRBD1,CSVEGGQAEKLFF,TGCAGCGTTGAAGGCGGACAGGCCGAAAAACTGTTTTTT
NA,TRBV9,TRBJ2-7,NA,CASSVGIGGGAPGVEQYF,TGTGCCAGCAGCGTAGGGATCGGAGGGGGGGCGCCGGGGGTCGAGCAGTACTTC
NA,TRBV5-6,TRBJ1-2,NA,CASSLEVGGLGYTF,TGTGCCAGCAGCTTGGAGGTTGGGGGCCTTGGCTACACCTTC
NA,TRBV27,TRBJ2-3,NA,CASSLRAPSRADTQYF,TGTGCCAGCAGTTTACGTGCGCCCTCGAGGGCAGATACGCAGTATTTT
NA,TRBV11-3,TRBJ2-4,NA,CASSSIAAIAKNIQYF,TGTGCCAGCAGCTCAATAGCGGCCATAGCCAAAAACATTCAGTACTTC
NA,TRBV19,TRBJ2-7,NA,CASSFASTVPTYEQYF,TGTGCCAGTAGTTTTGCCTCGACAGTACCTACCTACGAGCAGTACTTC
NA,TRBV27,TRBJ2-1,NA,CASSYGGYSYNEQFF,TGTGCCAGCAGTTACGGGGGATATTCCTACAATGAGCAGTTCTTC
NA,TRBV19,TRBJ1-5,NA,CASSMGGGGPSHGVTGQPQHF,TGTGCCAGTAGTATGGGAGGAGGAGGCCCCTCCCACGGGGTCACGGGTCAGCCCCAGCATTTT
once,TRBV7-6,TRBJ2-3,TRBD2,CASSLVAGGKADTQYF,TGTGCCAGCAGCTTAGTAGCGGGGGGGAAAGCAGATACGCAGTATTTT
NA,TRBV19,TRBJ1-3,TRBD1,CASIDRGERNTIYF,TGTGCCAGTATCGACAGGGGAGAAAGAAACACCATATATTTT
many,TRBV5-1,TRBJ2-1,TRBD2,CASSLRPSGGASSYNEQFF,TGCGCCAGCAGCTTACGGCCTAGCGGGGGCGCGAGCTCCTACAATGAGCAGTTCTTC
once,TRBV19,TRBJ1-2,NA,CASSIDRLISVYAGYTF,TGTGCCAGTAGTATAGACAGGCTTATCTCAGTCTATGCTGGCTACACCTTC
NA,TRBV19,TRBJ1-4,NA,CATRSLTNEKLFF,TGTGCCACCCGGTCCTTAACTAATGAAAAACTGTTTTTT
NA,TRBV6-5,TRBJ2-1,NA,CASSYFSGGSYNEQFF,TGTGCCAGCAGTTATTTTAGCGGAGGATCCTACAATGAGCAGTTCTTC
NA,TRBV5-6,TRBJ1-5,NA,CASSFEGFRGNQPQHF,TGTGCCAGCAGCTTCGAGGGATTTAGGGGCAATCAGCCCCAGCATTTT
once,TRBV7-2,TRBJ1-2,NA,CASSPQRDYGYTF,TGTGCCAGCAGCCCCCAAAGAGACTATGGCTACACCTTC
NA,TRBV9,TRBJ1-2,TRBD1,CASSVDPGGFGYTF,TGTGCCAGCAGCGTAGATCCAGGGGGCTTTGGCTACACCTTC
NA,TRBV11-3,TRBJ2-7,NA,CASSSRRRSYEQYF,TGTGCCAGCAGCTCTAGACGGCGCTCCTACGAGCAGTACTTC
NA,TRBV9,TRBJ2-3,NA,CASSPDAGMSTDTQYF,TGTGCCAGCAGCCCCGACGCGGGAATGAGCACAGATACGCAGTATTTT
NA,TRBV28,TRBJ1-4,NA,CASRGQLKLFF,TGTGCCAGCAGAGGACAGCTAAAACTGTTTTTT
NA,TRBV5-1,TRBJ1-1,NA,CASSLAGLGFSEAFF,TGCGCCAGCAGCTTGGCAGGGCTGGGGTTTTCTGAAGCTTTCTTT
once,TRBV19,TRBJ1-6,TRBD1,CASSRGEGQGDSPLHF,TGTGCCAGTAGCCGAGGGGAGGGACAGGGGGATTCACCCCTCCACTTT
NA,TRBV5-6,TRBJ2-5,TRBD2,CASSPRTSGGADRGETQYF,TGTGCCAGCAGCCCGAGGACTAGCGGGGGCGCCGACAGAGGGGAGACCCAGTACTTC
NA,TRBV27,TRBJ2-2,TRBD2,CASSFLAGNPSNTGELFF,TGTGCCAGCAGTTTCCTAGCGGGGAATCCTTCGAACACCGGGGAGCTGTTTTTT
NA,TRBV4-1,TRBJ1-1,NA,CASSQDQGNTEAFF,TGCGCCAGCAGCCAAGACCAGGGAAACACTGAAGCTTTCTTT
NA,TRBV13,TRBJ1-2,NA,CASSSRTDFNYGYTF,TGTGCCAGCAGCTCCCGGACGGACTTCAACTATGGCTACACCTTC
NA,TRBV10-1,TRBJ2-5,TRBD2,CASSEEREGPETQYF,TGCGCCAGCAGTGAGGAGCGGGAGGGCCCAGAGACCCAGTACTTC
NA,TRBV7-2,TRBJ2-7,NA,CASSLDPAPLGDYEQYF,TGTGCCAGCAGCTTAGATCCAGCCCCCCTAGGAGACTACGAGCAGTACTTC